What follows describes a single T cell receptor beta chain. This CDR3 region has 14 residues. Germline assignment: CDR1 SGHTA and CDR2 FQGNSA. The germline V and J ends were trimmed by 5 bases and 0 bases, with 8 bases remaining between them. The sort gate was single viable CD3+CD4+CD8-CD45RO+ cells for memory CD4+ T cells. This sample was included in a study of memory CD4+ T cells and cytomegalovirus serostatus. In the study overall: Healthy Belgian adult donors included under ten CMV-positive and 24 CMV-negative people.

Original analysis: Out-of-frame sequences were removed, leaving roughly 2.1 million distinct TCRbeta sequences. Data came from immunoSEQ multiplex PCR; TCRdb stores just in-frame clones and leaves some out. V and J calls plus clone size are reproduced from that table; the DNA served to infer D and trimming. This sample carries more than 35,000 clones, about 80% of them seen once, and the ten largest clones take roughly 5%. The chain has TRBV7-2 and TRBJ1-5; no clear D. This clonotype was obtained from an adult in good health and CMV-seropositive. The sequenced sample consisted of memory CD4+ T cells from blood. The chain's CDR3 is CASSLIYSNQPQHF. CDR3 sequence (DNA): TGTGCCAGCAGCCTAATTTATAGCAATCAGCCCCAGCATTTT.